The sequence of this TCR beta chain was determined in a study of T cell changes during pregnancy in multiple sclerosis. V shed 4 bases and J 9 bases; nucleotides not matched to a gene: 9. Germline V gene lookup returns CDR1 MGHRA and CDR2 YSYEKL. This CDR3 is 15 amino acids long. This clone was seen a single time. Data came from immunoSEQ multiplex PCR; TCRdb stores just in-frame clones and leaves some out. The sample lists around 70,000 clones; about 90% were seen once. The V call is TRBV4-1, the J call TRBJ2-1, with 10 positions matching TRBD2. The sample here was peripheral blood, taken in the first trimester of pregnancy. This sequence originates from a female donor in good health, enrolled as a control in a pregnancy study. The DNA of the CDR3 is TGCGCCAGCAGCCGACTAGCGGGCCGGGTGTGTGAGCAGTTCTTC. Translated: CASSRLAGRVCEQFF.